Listed here are 11 T cell receptor beta chains from one sample, sequenced in a study of early T cells in non-severe SARS-CoV-2 infection. TCRdb re-derived calls from the 5' RACE reads in MiXCR, one entry per CDR3 protein. The table shows some 66,000 distinct CDR3 sequences, with 9.1% occurring only once. The sample taken for sequencing was whole blood. These receptors all come from an adult who was a healthcare worker with PCR-confirmed SARS-CoV-2 infection or an uninfected control (not recorded which).

This chain uses TRBV7-8 with TRBJ2-7, with 8 bases that match TRBD2. Trimming at V came to 4 bases and at J to 6 bases, leaving 5 bases not matched to a gene. The CDR3 has 13 residues. The germline V gene has CDR1 SGHVS and CDR2 FQNEAQ. CDR3 residues: CASSSGLEPEQYF. CDR3 bases: TGTGCCAGCAGCTCGGGACTAGAACCCGAGCAGTACTTC.

This clonotype has at least ten counts. The gene calls are TRBV11-3 and TRBJ2-2; D remains ambiguous. The V end lost 5 bases, the J end lost 3 bases, and 10 bases lay between the germline ends. The CDR3 is made up of 14 amino acids. Germline V gene lookup returns CDR1 SGHNT and CDR2 YENEEA. The CDR3 reads CASSLGVDTGELFF. CDR3 sequence (DNA): TGTGCCAGCAGCCTTGGGGTGGACACCGGGGAGCTGTTTTTT.

This clonotype was detected a few times. This chain joins TRBV7-9 and TRBJ1-2, with D tentatively TRBD1 (6 bases). Germline loops: CDR1 SEHNR, CDR2 FQNEAQ (reference sequence). The CDR3 extends over 13 amino acids. The ends were cut back, 5 bases at V and 8 bases at J, with 15 bases in the middle. DNA for the CDR3: TGTGCCAGCAGCCCGGACAGCCCTGCGGGCTACACCTTC. Protein: CASSPDSPAGYTF.

This clonotype occurred a few times. The chain employs TRBV18 and TRBJ2-1, with D unclear. The germline CDR1 and CDR2 sequences are KGHSH and LQKENI. The germline V and J ends were trimmed by 0 bases and 1 base, with 7 bases remaining between them. The CDR3 runs to 15 residues. The CDR3 region has the DNA TGTGCCAGCTCACCACCAGGGCCATCCTACAATGAGCAGTTCTTC. This translates into CASSPPGPSYNEQFF. Full variable domain (rest looked up from reference TRBV18 and TRBJ2-1): NAGVMQNPRHLVRRRGQEARLRCSPMKGHSHVYWYRQLPEEGLKFMVYLQKENIIDESGMPKERFSAEFPKEGPSILRIQQVVRGDSAAYFCASSPPGPSYNEQFFGPGTRLTVL.

This clonotype was detected ten times or more. The chain combines TRBV27 with TRBJ2-6, with no clear D. Germline CDR1 is MNHEY and CDR2 is SMNVEV (reference sequence). V dropped 5 bases and J dropped 0 bases, with 8 bases sitting between them. This CDR3 is 15 amino acids long. CDR3 loop: CASSPQLSGANVLTF. The CDR3 coding sequence is TGTGCCAGCAGTCCCCAACTCTCTGGGGCCAACGTCCTGACTTTC.

This clonotype was picked up a small number of times. The chain recombines TRBV7-8 with TRBJ1-6; 11 bases match TRBD1. Per the germline V gene, CDR1 is SGHVS and CDR2 is FQNEAQ. The CDR3 is 15 residues long. V trimming: 5 bases; J trimming: 10 bases; junction bases outside the gene matches: 7. In DNA form, the CDR3 reads TGTGCCAGCAGCGGAAGGACAGGGGGCTACTCACCCCTCCACTTT. As protein: CASSGRTGGYSPLHF.

The sample holds many counts of this clonotype. The chain employs TRBV2 and TRBJ2-2, with 8 bases lining up with TRBD1. The CDR3 is made up of 16 amino acids. The V gene end was trimmed by 6 bases and the J gene end by 7 bases; junction bases not matched to a gene: 13. Germline V lookup: CDR1 SNHLY, CDR2 FYNNEI. The CDR3 coding sequence is TGTGCCAGCAGCGGCACGGGGACAGGATCCTACGGGGAGCTGTTTTTT. Amino acid sequence: CASSGTGTGSYGELFF.

The chain couples TRBV5-4 to TRBJ2-5, with 7 bases identical to TRBD1. CDR3 length: 17 amino acids. V shed 0 bases, J shed 4 bases, and the junction held 12 bases outside the gene matches. Germline values: CDR1 SGHNT, CDR2 YYREEE (reference sequence). The CDR3 coding sequence is TGTGCCAGCAGCTTGGCGAGGGCAAGACAGGGTGTAGAGACCCAGTACTTC. Translation gives CASSLARARQGVETQYF.

The sample holds a few counts of this clonotype. The chain carries TRBV12-3 or TRBV12-4 and TRBJ1-4, with D hard to call. This CDR3 region has 14 residues. Trimming left V 6 bases short and J 0 bases short, with 8 bases between. CDR3 coding DNA: TGTGCCAGCAGGATGGGAACAACTAATGAAAAACTGTTTTTT. Its translation is CASRMGTTNEKLFF.

This clonotype was picked up many times. The chain links TRBV7-8 to TRBJ2-1, with a weak D call TRBD1 (5 bases). The length of the CDR3 is 15 residues. Germline assignment: CDR1 SGHVS and CDR2 FQNEAQ. Trimming left V 2 bases short and J 3 bases short, with 11 bases between. Here the CDR3 DNA reads TGTGCCAGCAGCTTATCCGTCAGGGTCTACAATGAGCAGTTCTTC. This codes for CASSLSVRVYNEQFF.

This clonotype turned up a few times. V and J are TRBV28 and TRBJ2-7; TRBD2 matches at 13 bases. The germline gives CDR1 MDHEN, CDR2 SYDVKM. V was pared by 5 bases and J by 3 bases, with 4 bases of the junction left unmatched. The CDR3 is made up of 15 amino acids. CDR3: CASSPRLAGGYEQYF. The CDR3 region has the DNA TGTGCCAGCAGTCCTCGACTAGCGGGAGGCTACGAGCAGTACTTC. The full variable domain, rest sourced from reference TRBV28 and TRBJ2-7, is DVKVTQSSRYLVKRTGEKVFLECVQDMDHENMFWYRQDPGLGLRLIYFSYDVKMKEKGDIPEGYSVSREKKERFSLILESASTNQTSMYLCASSPRLAGGYEQYFGPGTRLTVT.